This T cell receptor (beta chain) was retrieved from a study of response to subunit inactivated influenza vaccine. General study points: Seasonal influenza vaccination, on each occasion, was suggested by the authors to recruit few new T cells.

CDR3 length: 15 amino acids. V was clipped by 4 bases and J by 3 bases; unmatched bases: 5. CDR1 and CDR2 from the germline V gene are SGHNT and YYREEE (reference sequence). A note on this clonotype: Its antigen is not identified.

TCRdb fed the RT-PCR reads into MiXCR, producing one record per CDR3 protein. The sample has about 620,000 distinct CDR3 sequences, 10% to 15% seen once. The rearrangement uses TRBV5-4 and TRBJ2-1, with 9 positions matching TRBD2. The sequence came from a man aged 45 to 65 who received an inactivated influenza vaccine. This material consisted of PBMCs from blood, taken on the day of vaccination. The chain's CDR3 is CASSALAGSYNEQFF. Written as DNA, the CDR3 is TGTGCCAGCAGCGCCCTAGCGGGAAGCTACAATGAGCAGTTCTTC.